The 12 T cell receptor beta chains below were found in one sample sequenced in a study of blood T cell repertoires in COVID-19. Profiled with immunoSEQ multiplex PCR; TCRdb holds only in-frame clones, not every one. The table lists 410,000 or so clones, just over 85% of them singletons, with 1.4% to 1.5% in the top ten. The specimen was peripheral blood. The receptor source for this set is a woman aged 25 to 39 with active or convalescent COVID-19.

The rearrangement joins TRBV2 to TRBJ1-5; D call uncertain. The germline CDR1 and CDR2 sequences are SNHLY and FYNNEI. V gave up 5 bases and J gave up 10 bases, with 24 bases separating them. The CDR3 consists of 16 residues. As DNA, the CDR3 is TGTGCCAGCAGTCCCCATCACCGGAGCGGCACCCCACCCCAGCATTTT. This codes for CASSPHHRSGTPPQHF. The whole variable domain, remainder taken from reference TRBV2 and TRBJ1-5, is EPEVTQTPSHQVTQMGQEVILRCVPISNHLYFYWYRQILGQKVEFLVSFYNNEISEKSEIFDDQFSVERPDGSNFTLKIRSTKLEDSAMYFCASSPHHRSGTPPQHFGDGTRLSIL.

A word on this clone: In the same sample, other DNA sequences code for this CDR3. J is TRBJ2-5 and V is TRBV5-1; the D gene is possibly TRBD2 (6 bases). V gave up 4 bases and J gave up 2 bases, with 12 bases separating them. Germline lookup yields CDR1 SGHRS and CDR2 YFSETQ. The CDR3 has 14 residues. The CDR3 DNA reads as TGCGCCAGCAGCCCCGGCGGGGTTCAAGAGACCCAGTACTTC. This encodes CASSPGGVQETQYF.

The table lists this clone with a count of one. The chain recombines TRBV5-6 with TRBJ2-1; D remains unclear. With 2 bases removed from V and 8 bases from J, the gap between germline ends came to 8 bases. The CDR3 spans 12 residues. Germline CDR1 SGHDT, CDR2 YYEEEE. Written as DNA, the CDR3 is TGTGCCAGCAGCTTACTGACTGATGAGCAGTTCTTC. Its protein is CASSLLTDEQFF. The variable domain in full, with the rest retrieved from reference TRBV5-6 and TRBJ2-1, is DAGVTQSPTHLIKTRGQQVTLRCSPKSGHDTVSWYQQALGQGPQFIFQYYEEEERQRGNFPDRFSGHQFPNYSSELNVNALLLGDSALYLCASSLLTDEQFFGPGTRLTVL.

V is TRBV5-1 and J is TRBJ1-4; D might be TRBD1 (5 bases). The CDR3 has 17 residues. Germline values: CDR1 SGHRS, CDR2 YFSETQ. The V and J ends lost 7 bases and 7 bases respectively, with 26 bases between them. The DNA of the CDR3 is TGCGCCAGCCACGCCGTCGCGGGGGTGGTAGGAGGTGAAAAACTGTTTTTT. It yields the protein CASHAVAGVVGGEKLFF.

The sample holds one count of this clone. V usage is TRBV21-1 and J usage is TRBJ2-7; the table's D call, TRBD1, has no DNA check behind it. TRBV21-1 is recorded as a pseudogene. The CDR3 spans 20 residues. The CDR3, as DNA: TGTGCCAGCAGCAAAGCGCTTTTCGAAGGAACAGTAGTCTTTACCTACGAGCAGTACTTC. It encodes CASSKALFEGTVVFTYEQYF.

This clone has just one count. The rearrangement joins TRBV7-9 to TRBJ2-7; 10 bases are shared with TRBD1. The CDR3 is 14 residues long. Trimming took 3 bases from V and 5 from J; bases not matched to a gene: 4. Germline CDR1 SEHNR, CDR2 FQNEAQ (reference sequence). In DNA form, the CDR3 reads TGTGCCAGCAGCTTGGACAGGGGGAATCACGAGCAGTACTTC. Its translation: CASSLDRGNHEQYF.

V usage is TRBV5-1 and J usage is TRBJ1-2, with a weak D call TRBD1 (5 bases). V shed 4 bases and J shed 5 bases, with 12 bases lying between them. Germline CDR1 reads SGHRS; CDR2 reads YFSETQ. This CDR3 region has 13 residues. The CDR3 here is CASSKGDIYGYTF. For the CDR3, the DNA is TGCGCCAGCAGCAAAGGGGATATTTATGGCTACACCTTC.

The chain combines TRBV7-9 with TRBJ1-5; perhaps TRBD1 as D (6 bases). CDR3 length equals 14 residues. Germline values: CDR1 SEHNR, CDR2 FQNEAQ (reference sequence). With 3 bases removed from V and 7 bases from J, the gap between germline ends came to 13 bases. The CDR3 nucleotides are TGTGCCAGCAGCTTGGACAGTTCGGAACAGCCCCAGCATTTT. Translated, it gives CASSLDSSEQPQHF.

The V call is TRBV6-5, the J call TRBJ2-2, with D maybe TRBD2 (6 bases). CDR3 length: 15 residues. Germline V gene data show CDR1 as MNHEY and CDR2 as SVGAGI. Trimming removed 7 bases from V and 1 base from J, with 13 bases in between. As DNA, the CDR3 is TGTGCCAGCACCCCGACTAGGGTGAACACCGGGGAGCTGTTTTTT. Its translation: CASTPTRVNTGELFF.

V is TRBV4-1 and J is TRBJ2-1, with 8 bases lining up with TRBD1. CDR1 MGHRA and CDR2 YSYEKL come from the germline V gene. With 6 bases clipped from V and 6 bases from J, the junction kept 10 bases outside the gene matches. The CDR3 totals 15 residues. The DNA for the CDR3 is TGCGCCAGCAGTCTTTCAGGGGGCTCATCCAATGAGCAGTTCTTC. Its translation: CASSLSGGSSNEQFF.

The chain employs TRBV5-1 and TRBJ1-2; 7 nucleotides line up with TRBD1. The CDR3 consists of 14 residues. V gave up 5 bases and J gave up 4 bases; unmatched junction bases: 8. The germline CDR1 and CDR2 sequences are SGHRS and YFSETQ. This CDR3 reads CASSSGGVTYGYTF. The DNA of the CDR3 is TGCGCCAGCAGTTCAGGGGGAGTCACCTATGGCTACACCTTC.

This sequence joins TRBV19 and TRBJ1-5; D gene uncertain. Germline CDR1 LNHDA, CDR2 SQIVND (reference sequence). With 6 bases removed from V and 0 bases from J, the gap between germline ends came to 9 bases. This CDR3 is 14 amino acids long. CDR3 sequence (DNA): TGTGCCAGTAGCCATTTCTATAGCAATCAGCCCCAGCATTTT. It is translated as CASSHFYSNQPQHF.